Detailed here is one T cell receptor (beta chain). CDR1 and CDR2 (germline): MGHRA, YSYEKL. This CDR3 comprises 16 residues. The V and J ends lost 0 bases and 0 bases respectively, with 9 bases between them. The data are from a study of blood T cell repertoires in COVID-19. Turning to the study itself: Sites across the United States, Italy and Spain contributed samples from acute and convalescent COVID-19. T cells, B-cell-depleted T cells, or PBMCs supplied cDNA or gDNA.

As handled by the study authors: Amplification from reference gene primers served as the basis for estimated nucleated cell counts. Clones were sequenced by immunoSEQ multiplex PCR, and TCRdb holds only the in-frame ones, with some missing. The V and J calls and clone size were taken over from that table, and D and trimming were inferred from the DNA. The sample has some 250,000 clones; 88% are singletons. The V and J genes are TRBV4-1 and TRBJ2-1; possible D gene TRBD2, 5 bases. Sequencing input: peripheral blood. The clonotype comes from a woman aged 35 to 49 who had recovered from COVID-19. CDR3 DNA: TGCGCCAGCAGCCAAGACCCGGACTTCTCCTACAATGAGCAGTTCTTC. Translation gives CASSQDPDFSYNEQFF.